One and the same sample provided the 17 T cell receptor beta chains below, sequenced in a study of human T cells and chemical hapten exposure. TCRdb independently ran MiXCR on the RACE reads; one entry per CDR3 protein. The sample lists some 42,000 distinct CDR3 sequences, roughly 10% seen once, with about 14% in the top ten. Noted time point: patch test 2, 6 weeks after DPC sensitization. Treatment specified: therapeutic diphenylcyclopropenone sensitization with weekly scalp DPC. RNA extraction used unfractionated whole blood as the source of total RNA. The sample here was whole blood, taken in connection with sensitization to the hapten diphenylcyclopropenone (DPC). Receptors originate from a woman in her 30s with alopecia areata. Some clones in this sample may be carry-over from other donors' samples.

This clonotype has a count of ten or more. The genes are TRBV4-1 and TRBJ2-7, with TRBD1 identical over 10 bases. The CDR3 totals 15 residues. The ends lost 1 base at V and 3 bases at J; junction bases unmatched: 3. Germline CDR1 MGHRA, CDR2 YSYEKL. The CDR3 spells CASSQGTGGDYEQYF. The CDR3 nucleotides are TGCGCCAGCAGCCAAGGGACAGGGGGAGACTACGAGCAGTACTTC.

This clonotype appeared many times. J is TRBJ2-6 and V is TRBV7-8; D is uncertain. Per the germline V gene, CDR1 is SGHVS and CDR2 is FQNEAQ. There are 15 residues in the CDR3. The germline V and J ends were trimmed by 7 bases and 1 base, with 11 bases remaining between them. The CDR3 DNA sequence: TGTGCCAGCACTGGCGGCACTTCTGGGGCCAACGTCCTGACTTTC. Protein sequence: CASTGGTSGANVLTF.

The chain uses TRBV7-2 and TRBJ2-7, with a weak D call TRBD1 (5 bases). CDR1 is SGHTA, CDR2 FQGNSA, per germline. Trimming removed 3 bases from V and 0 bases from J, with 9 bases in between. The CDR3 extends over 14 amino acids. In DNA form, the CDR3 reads TGTGCCAGCAGCTTCAGACAGACCTCCTACGAGCAGTACTTC. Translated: CASSFRQTSYEQYF.

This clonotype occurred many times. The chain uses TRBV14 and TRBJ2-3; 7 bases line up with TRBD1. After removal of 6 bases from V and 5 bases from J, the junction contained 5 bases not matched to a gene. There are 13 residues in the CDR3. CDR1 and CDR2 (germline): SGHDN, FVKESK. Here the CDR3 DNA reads TGTGCCAGCAGGCGACAGGGAGAAGATACGCAGTATTTT. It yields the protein CASRRQGEDTQYF.

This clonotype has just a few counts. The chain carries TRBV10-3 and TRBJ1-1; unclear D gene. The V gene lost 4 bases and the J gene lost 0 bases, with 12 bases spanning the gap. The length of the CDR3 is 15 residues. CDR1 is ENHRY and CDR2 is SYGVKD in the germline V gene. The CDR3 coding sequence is TGTGCCATCAGTGGAGAGGACCTTATGAACACTGAAGCTTTCTTT. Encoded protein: CAISGEDLMNTEAFF.

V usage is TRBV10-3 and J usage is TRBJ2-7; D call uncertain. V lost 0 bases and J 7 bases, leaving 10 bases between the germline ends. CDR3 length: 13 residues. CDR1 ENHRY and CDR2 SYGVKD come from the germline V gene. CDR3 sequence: CAISESPGMEQYF. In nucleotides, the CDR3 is TGTGCCATCAGTGAGTCCCCTGGTATGGAGCAGTACTTC.

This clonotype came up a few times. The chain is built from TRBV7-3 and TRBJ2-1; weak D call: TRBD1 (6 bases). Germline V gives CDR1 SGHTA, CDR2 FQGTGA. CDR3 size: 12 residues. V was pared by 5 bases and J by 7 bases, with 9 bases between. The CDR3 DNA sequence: TGTGCCAGCAGCGAAACAGGGAATGAGCAGTTCTTC. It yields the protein CASSETGNEQFF.

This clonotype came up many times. Here the CDR3 DNA reads TGTGCCAGCAGTGAAGTTGACATTCAGTACTTC. Translating gives CASSEVDIQYF. The V call is TRBV25-1, the J call TRBJ2-4, with D hard to call. This CDR3 is 11 amino acids long. The V end was cut by 2 bases, the J end by 8 bases, with 4 bases between. CDR1 is MGHDK and CDR2 is SYGVNS in the germline V gene.

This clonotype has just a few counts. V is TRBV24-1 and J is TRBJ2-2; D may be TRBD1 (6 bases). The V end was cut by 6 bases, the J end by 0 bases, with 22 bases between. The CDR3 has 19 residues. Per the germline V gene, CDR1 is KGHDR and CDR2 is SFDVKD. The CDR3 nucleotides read TGTGCCACCAGTCTAGGACAGCGCTCTAAAATACCGAACACCGGGGAGCTGTTTTTT. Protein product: CATSLGQRSKIPNTGELFF.

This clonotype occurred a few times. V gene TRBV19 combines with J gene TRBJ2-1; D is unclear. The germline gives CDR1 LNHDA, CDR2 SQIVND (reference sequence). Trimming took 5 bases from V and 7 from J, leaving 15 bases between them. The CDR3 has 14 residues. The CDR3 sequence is CASSPSRRRNEQFF. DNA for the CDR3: TGTGCCAGTAGTCCCTCCCGACGTAGGAATGAGCAGTTCTTC.

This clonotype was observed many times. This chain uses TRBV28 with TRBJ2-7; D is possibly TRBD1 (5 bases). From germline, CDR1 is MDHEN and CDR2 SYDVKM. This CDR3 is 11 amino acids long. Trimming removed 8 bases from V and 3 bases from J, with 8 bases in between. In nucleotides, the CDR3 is TGTGCCAGCGTTAGGGGCTACGAGCAGTACTTC. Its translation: CASVRGYEQYF. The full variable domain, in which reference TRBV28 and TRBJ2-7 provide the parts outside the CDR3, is DVKVTQSSRYLVKRTGEKVFLECVQDMDHENMFWYRQDPGLGLRLIYFSYDVKMKEKGDIPEGYSVSREKKERFSLILESASTNQTSMYLCASVRGYEQYFGPGTRLTVT.

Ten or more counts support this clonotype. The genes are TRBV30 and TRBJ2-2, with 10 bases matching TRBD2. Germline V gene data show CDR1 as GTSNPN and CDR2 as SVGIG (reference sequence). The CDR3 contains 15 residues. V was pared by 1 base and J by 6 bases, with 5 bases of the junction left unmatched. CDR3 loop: CAWSARLAGSGELFF. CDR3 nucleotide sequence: TGTGCCTGGAGTGCCCGACTAGCGGGTTCCGGGGAGCTGTTTTTT. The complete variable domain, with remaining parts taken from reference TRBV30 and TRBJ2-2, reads SQTIHQWPATLVQPVGSPLSLECTVEGTSNPNLYWYRQAAGRGLQLLFYSVGIGQISSEVPQNLSASRPQDRQFILSSKKLLLSDSGFYLCAWSARLAGSGELFFGEGSRLTVL.

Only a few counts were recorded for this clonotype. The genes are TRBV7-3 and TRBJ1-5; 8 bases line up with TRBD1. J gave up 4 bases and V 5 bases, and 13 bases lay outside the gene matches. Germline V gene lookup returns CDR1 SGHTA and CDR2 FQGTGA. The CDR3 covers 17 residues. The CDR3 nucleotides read TGTGCCAGCAGCGCACAGAAAACCGACAGGGGAAATCAGCCCCAGCATTTT. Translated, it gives CASSAQKTDRGNQPQHF.

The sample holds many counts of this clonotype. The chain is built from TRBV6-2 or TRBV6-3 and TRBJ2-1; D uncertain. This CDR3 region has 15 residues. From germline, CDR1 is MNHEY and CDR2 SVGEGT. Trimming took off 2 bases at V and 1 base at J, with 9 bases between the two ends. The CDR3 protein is CASSYLGLSYNEQFF. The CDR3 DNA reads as TGTGCCAGCAGTTACCTGGGCCTGTCCTACAATGAGCAGTTCTTC.

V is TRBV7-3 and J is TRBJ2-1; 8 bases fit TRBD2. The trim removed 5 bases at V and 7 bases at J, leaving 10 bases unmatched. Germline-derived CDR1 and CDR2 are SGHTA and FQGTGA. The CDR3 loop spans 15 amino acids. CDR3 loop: CASSPSPRGVNEQFF. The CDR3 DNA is TGTGCCAGCAGCCCTAGTCCGCGGGGGGTAAATGAGCAGTTCTTC.

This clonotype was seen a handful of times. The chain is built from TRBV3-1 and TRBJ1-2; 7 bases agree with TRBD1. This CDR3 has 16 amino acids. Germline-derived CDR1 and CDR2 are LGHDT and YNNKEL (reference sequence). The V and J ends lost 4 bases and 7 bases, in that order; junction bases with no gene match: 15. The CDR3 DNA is TGTGCCAGCAGCCCGAAGACAGGGCCCACCCTATCTGGCTACACCTTC. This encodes CASSPKTGPTLSGYTF.

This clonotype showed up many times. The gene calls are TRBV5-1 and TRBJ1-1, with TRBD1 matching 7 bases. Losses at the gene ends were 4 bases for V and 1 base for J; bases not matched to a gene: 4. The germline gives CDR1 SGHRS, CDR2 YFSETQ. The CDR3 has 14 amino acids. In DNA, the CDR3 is TGCGCCAGCAGCGCCACAGGGGCGAACACTGAAGCTTTCTTT. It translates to CASSATGANTEAFF.